This T cell receptor (beta chain) was identified in a study of tumor-infiltrating lymphocytes in primary liver carcinoma. Overall study context: Per sample, productive TCRbeta reads numbered roughly 3.5 to 8 million, similar across tissue types.

Details on this clonotype: The antigen is unknown.

Researchers generated TCR beta cDNA from about 460 ng of total RNA, relying on a constant-region primer. TCR beta libraries came from three nested multiplex PCR rounds using slightly modified ARM-PCR. Forward primers for TRBV1-TRBV30 and a C-beta reverse primer served the first two PCR rounds, at about 10 cycles each. TCRdb re-derived calls from the multiplex PCR reads in MiXCR, one entry per CDR3 protein. In the table there are almost 45,000 distinct CDR3 sequences, roughly 77% of which are singletons. Findings and limits, study-wide: Tumor-adjacent and tumor-blood pairs overlapped less than tumor region pairs did. Blood fell significantly below tumors in its top-250-clone fraction (p = 0.039).

It was from roughly 20-30 mg of unsorted bulk tissue that RNA and DNA were co-extracted. Looked up from germline, CDR1 is SGHTA and CDR2 is FQGNSA. The CDR3 sequence is 15 residues long. Trimming cost V 6 bases and J 1 base, with 12 bases left between them. The chain uses TRBV7-2 and TRBJ2-2; D is ambiguous. This clonotype was obtained from a woman in her twenties or thirties with primary liver carcinoma and hepatitis B virus infection. Sequencing used tumor-adjacent normal liver tissue. CDR3 DNA sequence: TGTGCCAGCAGGTCTCAGAGACAGAACACCGGGGAGCTGTTTTTT. Its translation is CASRSQRQNTGELFF. The full variable domain, with the rest looked up from reference TRBV7-2 and TRBJ2-2, is GAGVSQSPSNKVTEKGKDVELRCDPISGHTALYWYRQSLGQGLEFLIYFQGNSAPDKSGLPSDRFSAERTGGSVSTLTIQRTQQEDSAVYLCASRSQRQNTGELFFGEGSRLTVL.